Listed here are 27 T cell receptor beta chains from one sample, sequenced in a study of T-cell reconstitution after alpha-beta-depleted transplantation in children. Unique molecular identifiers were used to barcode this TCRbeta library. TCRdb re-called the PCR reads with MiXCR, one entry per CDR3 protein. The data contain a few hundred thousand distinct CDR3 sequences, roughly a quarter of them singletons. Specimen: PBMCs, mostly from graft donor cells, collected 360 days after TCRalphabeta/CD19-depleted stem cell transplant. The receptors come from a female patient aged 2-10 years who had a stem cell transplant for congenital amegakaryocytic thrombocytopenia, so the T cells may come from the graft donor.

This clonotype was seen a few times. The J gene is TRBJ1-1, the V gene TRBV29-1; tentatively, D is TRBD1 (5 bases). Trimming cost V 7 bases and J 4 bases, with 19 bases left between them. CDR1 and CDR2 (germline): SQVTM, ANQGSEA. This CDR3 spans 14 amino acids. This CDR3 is CSGGSVRGSTEAFF. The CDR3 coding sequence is TGCAGCGGTGGAAGCGTAAGGGGAAGCACTGAAGCTTTCTTT.

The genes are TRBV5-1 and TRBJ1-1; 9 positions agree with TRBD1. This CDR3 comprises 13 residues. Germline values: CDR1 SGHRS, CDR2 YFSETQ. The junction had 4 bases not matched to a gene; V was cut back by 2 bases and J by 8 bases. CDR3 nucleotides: TGCGCCAGCAGCTTAGGACAGGGGAGCGAAGCTTTCTTT. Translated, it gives CASSLGQGSEAFF.

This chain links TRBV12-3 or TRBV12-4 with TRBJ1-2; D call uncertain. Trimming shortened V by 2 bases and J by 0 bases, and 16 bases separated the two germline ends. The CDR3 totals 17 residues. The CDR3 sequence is CASSLIFDGLSNYGYTF. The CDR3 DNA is TGTGCCAGCAGTTTAATCTTCGACGGCTTATCTAACTATGGCTACACCTTC.

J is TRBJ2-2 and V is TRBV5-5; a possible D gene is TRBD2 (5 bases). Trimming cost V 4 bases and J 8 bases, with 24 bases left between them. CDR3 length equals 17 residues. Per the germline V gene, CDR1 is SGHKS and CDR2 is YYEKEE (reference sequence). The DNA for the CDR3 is TGTGCCAGCAGCGCTGCTCTTGGACGGACTGCCGGGGGGGAGCTGTTTTTT. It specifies CASSAALGRTAGGELFF.

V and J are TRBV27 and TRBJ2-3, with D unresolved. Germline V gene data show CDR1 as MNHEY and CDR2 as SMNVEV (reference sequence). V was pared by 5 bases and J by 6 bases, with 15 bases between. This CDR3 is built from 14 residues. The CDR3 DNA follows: TGTGCCAGCAGTCTCTTTCCAGAGAAGGATACGCAGTATTTT. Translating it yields CASSLFPEKDTQYF.

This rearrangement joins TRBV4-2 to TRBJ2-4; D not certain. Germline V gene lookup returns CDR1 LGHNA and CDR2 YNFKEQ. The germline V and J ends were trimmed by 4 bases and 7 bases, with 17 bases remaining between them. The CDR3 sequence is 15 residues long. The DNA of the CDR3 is TGTGCCAGCAGCCCCCGGCTCCAGGTCTCTAACATTCAGTACTTC. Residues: CASSPRLQVSNIQYF.

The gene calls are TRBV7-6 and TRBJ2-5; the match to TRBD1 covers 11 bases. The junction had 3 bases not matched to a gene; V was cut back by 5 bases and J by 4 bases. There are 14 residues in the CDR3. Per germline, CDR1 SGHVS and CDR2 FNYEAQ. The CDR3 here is CASSPGTGGETQYF. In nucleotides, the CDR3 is TGTGCCAGCAGCCCCGGGACAGGGGGAGAGACCCAGTACTTC.

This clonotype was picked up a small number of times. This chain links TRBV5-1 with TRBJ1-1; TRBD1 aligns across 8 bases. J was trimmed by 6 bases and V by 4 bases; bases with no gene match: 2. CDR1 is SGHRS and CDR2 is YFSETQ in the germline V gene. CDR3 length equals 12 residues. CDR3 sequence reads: CASSGTGSEAFF. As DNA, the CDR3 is TGCGCCAGCAGCGGGACAGGCTCTGAAGCTTTCTTT.

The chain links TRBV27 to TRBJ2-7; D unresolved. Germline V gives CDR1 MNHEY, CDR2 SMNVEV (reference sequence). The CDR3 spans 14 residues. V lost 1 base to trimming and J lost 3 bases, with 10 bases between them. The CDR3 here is CASSLWGAGYEQYF. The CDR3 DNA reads TGTGCCAGCAGTTTATGGGGTGCAGGCTACGAGCAGTACTTC.

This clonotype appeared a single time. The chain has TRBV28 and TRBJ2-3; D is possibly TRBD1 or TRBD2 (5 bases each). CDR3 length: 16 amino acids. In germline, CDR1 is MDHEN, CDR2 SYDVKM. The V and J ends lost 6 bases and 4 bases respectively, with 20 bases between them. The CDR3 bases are TGTGCCAGCAGCCCTCGGGACGCCAGTCGGGCAGATACGCAGTATTTT. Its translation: CASSPRDASRADTQYF.

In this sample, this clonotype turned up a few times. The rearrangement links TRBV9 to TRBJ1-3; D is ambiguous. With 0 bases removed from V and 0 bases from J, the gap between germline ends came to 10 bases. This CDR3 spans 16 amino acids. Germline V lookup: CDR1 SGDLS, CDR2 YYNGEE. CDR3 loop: CASSVGHGPSGNTIYF. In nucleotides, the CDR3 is TGTGCCAGCAGCGTAGGTCACGGTCCCTCTGGAAACACCATATATTTT.

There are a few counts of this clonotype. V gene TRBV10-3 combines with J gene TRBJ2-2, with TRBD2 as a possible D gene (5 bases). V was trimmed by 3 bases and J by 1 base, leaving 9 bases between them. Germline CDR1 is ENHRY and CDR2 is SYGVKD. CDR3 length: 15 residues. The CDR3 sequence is CAISDPGLNTGELFF. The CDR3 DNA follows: TGTGCCATCAGTGACCCCGGACTGAACACCGGGGAGCTGTTTTTT.

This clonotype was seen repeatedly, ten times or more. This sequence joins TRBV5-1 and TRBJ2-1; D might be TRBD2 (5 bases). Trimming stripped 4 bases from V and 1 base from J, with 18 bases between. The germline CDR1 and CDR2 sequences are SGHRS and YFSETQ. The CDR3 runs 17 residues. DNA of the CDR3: TGCGCCAGCAGCCCCCGCGGTGGGAGTAAATCCTACAATGAGCAGTTCTTC. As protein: CASSPRGGSKSYNEQFF.

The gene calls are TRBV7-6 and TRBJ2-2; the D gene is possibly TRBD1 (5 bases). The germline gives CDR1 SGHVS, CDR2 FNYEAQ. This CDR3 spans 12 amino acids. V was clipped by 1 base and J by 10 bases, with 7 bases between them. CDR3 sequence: CASSLVREELFF. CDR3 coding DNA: TGTGCCAGCAGCTTAGTCAGGGAGGAGCTGTTTTTT.

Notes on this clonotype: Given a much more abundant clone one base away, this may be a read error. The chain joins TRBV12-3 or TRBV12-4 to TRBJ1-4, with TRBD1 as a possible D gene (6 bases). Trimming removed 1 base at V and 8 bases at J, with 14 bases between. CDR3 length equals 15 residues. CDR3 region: CASSLEGGADEKLFF. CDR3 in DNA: TGTGCCAGCAGTTTAGAGGGGGGGGCCGACGAAAAACTGTTTTTT.

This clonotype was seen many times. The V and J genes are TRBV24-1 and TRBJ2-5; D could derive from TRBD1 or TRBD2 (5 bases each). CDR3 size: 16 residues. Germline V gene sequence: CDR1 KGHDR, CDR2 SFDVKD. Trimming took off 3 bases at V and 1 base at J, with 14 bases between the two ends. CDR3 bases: TGTGCCACCAGTGATCCACGTCCGGGACCCCAAGAGACCCAGTACTTC. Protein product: CATSDPRPGPQETQYF.

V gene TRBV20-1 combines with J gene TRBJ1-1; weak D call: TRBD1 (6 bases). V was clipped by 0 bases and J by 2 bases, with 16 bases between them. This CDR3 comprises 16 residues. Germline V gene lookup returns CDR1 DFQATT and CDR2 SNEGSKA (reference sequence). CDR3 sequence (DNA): TGCAGTGCTAGAGATTGGGGCAGGGGAGCAAACACTGAAGCTTTCTTT. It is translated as CSARDWGRGANTEAFF.

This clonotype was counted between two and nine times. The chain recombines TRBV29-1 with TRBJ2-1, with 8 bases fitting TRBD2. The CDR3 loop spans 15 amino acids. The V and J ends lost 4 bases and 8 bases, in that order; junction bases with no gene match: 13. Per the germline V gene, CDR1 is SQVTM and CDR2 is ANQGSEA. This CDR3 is CSVGGRAGVTDEQFF. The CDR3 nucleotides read TGCAGCGTTGGGGGTAGAGCGGGAGTAACTGATGAGCAGTTCTTC.

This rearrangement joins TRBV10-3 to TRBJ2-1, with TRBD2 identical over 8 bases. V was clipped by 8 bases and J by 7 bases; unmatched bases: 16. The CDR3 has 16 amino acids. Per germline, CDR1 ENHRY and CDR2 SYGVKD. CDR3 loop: CAIDAEGLEEANEQFF. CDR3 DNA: TGTGCCATCGACGCAGAGGGACTAGAGGAGGCAAATGAGCAGTTCTTC.

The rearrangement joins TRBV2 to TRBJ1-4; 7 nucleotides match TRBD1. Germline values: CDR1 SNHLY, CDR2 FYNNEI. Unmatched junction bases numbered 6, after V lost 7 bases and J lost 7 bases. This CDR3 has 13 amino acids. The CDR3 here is CASTTGWAEKLFF. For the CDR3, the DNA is TGTGCCAGCACGACAGGGTGGGCTGAAAAACTGTTTTTT.

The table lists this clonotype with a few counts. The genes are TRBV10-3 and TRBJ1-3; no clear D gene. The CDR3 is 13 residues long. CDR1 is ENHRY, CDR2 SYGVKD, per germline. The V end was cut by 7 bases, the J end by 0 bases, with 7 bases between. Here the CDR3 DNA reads TGTGCCATCAAAGTCCTCTCTGGAAACACCATATATTTT. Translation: CAIKVLSGNTIYF.

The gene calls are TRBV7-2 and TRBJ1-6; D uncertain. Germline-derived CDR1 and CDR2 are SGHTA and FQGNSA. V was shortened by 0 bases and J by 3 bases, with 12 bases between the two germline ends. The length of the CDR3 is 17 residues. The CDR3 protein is CASSLAPVGIYNSPLHF. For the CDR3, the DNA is TGTGCCAGCAGCTTAGCCCCAGTGGGCATCTATAATTCACCCCTCCACTTT.

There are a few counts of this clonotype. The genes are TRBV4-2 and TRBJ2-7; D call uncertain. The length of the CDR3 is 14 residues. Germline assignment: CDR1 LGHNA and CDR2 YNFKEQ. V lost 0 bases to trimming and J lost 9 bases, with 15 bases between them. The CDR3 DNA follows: TGTGCCAGCAGCCAAGAGGTAGGCCAGTTCAGGCAGTACTTC. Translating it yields CASSQEVGQFRQYF.

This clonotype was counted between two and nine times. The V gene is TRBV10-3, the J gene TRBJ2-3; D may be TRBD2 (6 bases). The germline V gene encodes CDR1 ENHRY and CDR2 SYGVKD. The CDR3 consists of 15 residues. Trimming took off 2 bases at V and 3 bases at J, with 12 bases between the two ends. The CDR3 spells CAISETAGRTDTQYF. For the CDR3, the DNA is TGTGCCATCAGTGAGACGGCGGGGAGGACAGATACGCAGTATTTT.

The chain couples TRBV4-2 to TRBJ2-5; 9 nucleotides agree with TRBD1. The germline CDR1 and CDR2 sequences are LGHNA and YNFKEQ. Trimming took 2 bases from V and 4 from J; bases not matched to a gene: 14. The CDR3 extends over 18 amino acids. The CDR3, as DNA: TGTGCCAGCAGCCAATTACCGCCGGGACAGGGTAGATTAGAGACCCAGTACTTC. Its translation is CASSQLPPGQGRLETQYF.

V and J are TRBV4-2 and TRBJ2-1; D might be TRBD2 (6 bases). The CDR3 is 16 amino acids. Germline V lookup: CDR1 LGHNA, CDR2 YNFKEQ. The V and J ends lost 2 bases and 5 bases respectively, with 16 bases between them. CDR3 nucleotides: TGTGCCAGCAGCCAAACGGTGGGAGGCGCTAACAATGAGCAGTTCTTC. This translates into CASSQTVGGANNEQFF.

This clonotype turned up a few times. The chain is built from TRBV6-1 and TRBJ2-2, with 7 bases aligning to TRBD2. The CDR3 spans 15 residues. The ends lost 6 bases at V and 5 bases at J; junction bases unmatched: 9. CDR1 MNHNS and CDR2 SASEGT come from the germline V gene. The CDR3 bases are TGTGCCAGCAGCAACCCCAGCGGGGTTACCGGGGAGCTGTTTTTT. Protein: CASSNPSGVTGELFF.